Described below is a single T cell receptor beta chain sequence and its context. The sample is drawn from a study of early stage breast cancer tumors. Germline V lookup: CDR1 MGHDK, CDR2 SYGVNS. This CDR3 contains 16 residues. Measured with immunoSEQ multiplex PCR; TCRdb has only the in-frame clones, and not every one. The sample consists of around 41,000 clones, approximately 78% of them appearing once. Material: blood. The clonotype originates from a person aged 45-65 years with breast cancer. The V gene is TRBV25-1, the J gene TRBJ2-5; 9 bases match TRBD1. The J call may be faulty, since TRBJ2-7 better matches the DNA end. The CDR3 is CASSTTGTGSSGEQYF. CDR3 nucleotides: TGTGCCAGCAGTACAACCGGGACAGGGTCCTCTGGCGAGCAGTACTTC.